This TCR beta chain was sequenced in a study of post-analysis software for immune sequencing data. Study as a whole: Disease trajectories encompassed relapsing-remitting, secondary progressive and progressive-relapsing multiple sclerosis.

With 6 bases clipped from V and 5 bases from J, the junction kept 1 base outside the gene matches. This CDR3 contains 10 residues. CDR1 and CDR2 (germline): SQVTM, ANQGSEA. Unique-molecular-identifier-tagged TCR beta cDNA libraries were used. From the PCR reads, TCRdb called clonotypes with MiXCR, one entry per CDR3 protein. The repertoire holds approximately 690,000 distinct CDR3 sequences, with 55% to 60% as singletons. This clonotype occurred a few times. Antigen unknown. Findings and limits, study-wide: Patients showed TRBV5-6, TRBV5-1 and TRBV20-1 among five TRBV segments more frequent than in controls.

Source material: blood. The clonotype comes from a girl aged 2 to 10 with multiple sclerosis. J is TRBJ2-7 and V is TRBV29-1; 7 positions agree with TRBD1. The CDR3 DNA reads TGCAGCGTCCAGGGGGACGAGCAGTACTTC. As protein: CSVQGDEQYF.